This T cell receptor beta chain was profiled in a study of blood T cell repertoires in COVID-19. Study summary: COVID-19 samples, acute and convalescent, were from the United States, Italy and Spain.

Trimming removed 4 bases from V and 3 bases from J, with 9 bases in between. Germline V gene data show CDR1 as GTSNPN and CDR2 as SVGIG (reference sequence). The CDR3 runs to 12 residues. The study recruited people aged 18 to 89 years across around 23 US areas. Participant reports of clinical history set cohort assignment. Original methodology: From reference gene primer amplification, estimates of nucleated cell counts were derived. This table comes from immunoSEQ multiplex PCR, and its TCRdb copy is limited to in-frame clones, with some not included. The DNA was the basis for D and trimming; V, J and clone size are from that table. This repertoire shows under 450,000 clones, approximately 93% found once; its top ten account for about 0.86%.

The sequence was collected from a woman between 35 and 50 years old who had been exposed to COVID-19. The material sequenced was PBMCs or T cells enriched from blood (not recorded which). The chain couples TRBV30 to TRBJ1-1; D is undetermined. The CDR3 reads CAWKTSHTEAFF. The CDR3 DNA sequence: TGTGCCTGGAAAACTAGCCACACTGAAGCTTTCTTT.